A selection of T cell receptor beta chains follows, all from one sample in a study of human T cells and chemical hapten exposure. From the RACE reads, TCRdb called clonotypes with MiXCR, one entry per CDR3 protein. The sample includes 70,000 to 75,000 distinct CDR3 sequences, approximately 29% seen only once; the top ten take around 8.9%. The material was whole blood, obtained in connection with sensitization to the hapten diphenylcyclopropenone (DPC). The receptors originated from a man in his forties with alopecia areata. Some clones in this sample may be carry-over from other donors' samples. Each CDR3 is given with its conserved first and last residue. A D gene is named only where the DNA matches it firmly. Only part of the rows carry a size: once, few, many, or a class if the clone is expanded.

v_call: TRBV9
clone_size: few
d_call: -
j_call: TRBJ2-6
cdr3_aa: CASSVLPNSGANVLTF
cdr3_nt: TGTGCCAGCAGCGTATTGCCGAACTCTGGGGCCAACGTCCTGACTTTC

v_call: TRBV29-1
clone_size: -
d_call: -
j_call: TRBJ2-7
cdr3_aa: CSVASDYYEQYF
cdr3_nt: TGCAGCGTTGCCAGCGATTACTACGAGCAGTACTTC

v_call: TRBV6-5
clone_size: -
d_call: -
j_call: TRBJ2-7
cdr3_aa: CASSYSSPAYEQYF
cdr3_nt: TGTGCCAGCAGTTACTCGAGCCCGGCCTACGAGCAGTACTTC

v_call: TRBV7-3
clone_size: -
d_call: TRBD1
j_call: TRBJ2-5
cdr3_aa: CASSRDSRSGTQYF
cdr3_nt: TGTGCCAGCAGCCGGGACAGTCGGTCGGGGACCCAGTACTTC

v_call: TRBV6-5
clone_size: few
d_call: TRBD2
j_call: TRBJ2-7
cdr3_aa: CASSIASGSSNEQYF
cdr3_nt: TGTGCCAGCAGTATAGCTAGCGGGAGTAGCAACGAGCAGTACTTC

v_call: TRBV7-7
clone_size: -
d_call: -
j_call: TRBJ2-2
cdr3_aa: CASSSGDHTGELFF
cdr3_nt: TGTGCCAGCAGCTCGGGAGATCACACCGGGGAGCTGTTTTTT

v_call: TRBV12-3/TRBV12-4
clone_size: few
d_call: -
j_call: TRBJ1-1
cdr3_aa: CASSLSYRGRTEAFF
cdr3_nt: TGTGCCAGCAGTTTAAGTTATCGGGGGAGGACTGAAGCTTTCTTT

v_call: TRBV20-1
clone_size: few
d_call: -
j_call: TRBJ2-4
cdr3_aa: CSAAMITVAKNIQYF
cdr3_nt: TGCAGTGCTGCGATGATAACCGTAGCCAAAAACATTCAGTACTTC

v_call: TRBV2
clone_size: -
d_call: -
j_call: TRBJ2-1
cdr3_aa: CASSQDSLNEQFF
cdr3_nt: TGTGCCAGCAGTCAGGACAGCCTCAATGAGCAGTTCTTC

v_call: TRBV20-1
clone_size: -
d_call: -
j_call: TRBJ1-6
cdr3_aa: CSARGGGYSPLHF
cdr3_nt: TGCAGTGCTAGAGGGGGCGGATATTCACCCCTCCACTTT

v_call: TRBV5-6
clone_size: -
d_call: -
j_call: TRBJ1-2
cdr3_aa: CASSRTELYGYTF
cdr3_nt: TGTGCCAGCAGCCGGACAGAACTCTATGGCTACACCTTC

v_call: TRBV6-2/TRBV6-3
clone_size: -
d_call: -
j_call: TRBJ2-3
cdr3_aa: CASSSAFPDTQYF
cdr3_nt: TGTGCCAGCAGTTCGGCGTTCCCAGATACGCAGTATTTT

v_call: TRBV15
clone_size: -
d_call: TRBD1
j_call: TRBJ2-5
cdr3_aa: CATSTRTGGSETQYF
cdr3_nt: TGTGCCACCAGCACCCGGACAGGGGGCTCGGAGACCCAGTACTTC

v_call: TRBV4-1
clone_size: -
d_call: -
j_call: TRBJ1-1
cdr3_aa: CASSQGRLGETEAFF
cdr3_nt: TGCGCCAGCAGCCAAGGACGCCTGGGGGAAACTGAAGCTTTCTTT

v_call: TRBV12-3/TRBV12-4
clone_size: -
d_call: TRBD1
j_call: TRBJ2-3
cdr3_aa: CASSPRTGLNTQYF
cdr3_nt: TGTGCCAGCAGTCCGCGGACAGGGCTGAATACGCAGTATTTT

v_call: TRBV28
clone_size: few
d_call: TRBD1
j_call: TRBJ2-2
cdr3_aa: CASKRQGGSGELFF
cdr3_nt: TGTGCCAGCAAGAGACAGGGCGGGTCCGGGGAGCTGTTTTTT

v_call: TRBV2
clone_size: -
d_call: -
j_call: TRBJ2-1
cdr3_aa: CASSGLRSSYNEQFF
cdr3_nt: TGTGCCAGCAGTGGTCTAAGGAGCTCCTACAATGAGCAGTTCTTC

v_call: TRBV6-5
clone_size: -
d_call: -
j_call: TRBJ2-3
cdr3_aa: CASSYQRVSDTQYF
cdr3_nt: TGTGCCAGCAGTTATCAGCGGGTTTCAGATACGCAGTATTTT

v_call: TRBV15
clone_size: few
d_call: -
j_call: TRBJ1-2
cdr3_aa: CATRPPGRDYGYTF
cdr3_nt: TGTGCCACCAGGCCTCCAGGCCGGGACTATGGCTACACCTTC

v_call: TRBV6-5
clone_size: -
d_call: -
j_call: TRBJ1-6
cdr3_aa: CASSYGRGSRNSPLHF
cdr3_nt: TGTGCCAGCAGTTACGGGAGGGGCTCAAGGAATTCACCCCTCCACTTT

v_call: TRBV20-1
clone_size: few
d_call: -
j_call: TRBJ2-2
cdr3_aa: CSARDGHRTYTGELFF
cdr3_nt: TGCAGTGCTAGAGATGGTCACAGAACGTACACCGGGGAGCTGTTTTTT

v_call: TRBV29-1
clone_size: -
d_call: -
j_call: TRBJ2-5
cdr3_aa: CSVGGTGQETQYF
cdr3_nt: TGCAGCGTTGGGGGAACAGGACAAGAGACCCAGTACTTC

v_call: TRBV5-5
clone_size: -
d_call: -
j_call: TRBJ2-4
cdr3_aa: CASSLLDSTRLVF
cdr3_nt: TGTGCCAGCAGCTTGCTAGACAGCACCAGACTGGTCTTC

v_call: TRBV10-2
clone_size: -
d_call: -
j_call: TRBJ1-1
cdr3_aa: CASSWGLDTEAFF
cdr3_nt: TGCGCCAGCAGTTGGGGCCTGGACACTGAAGCTTTCTTT

v_call: TRBV4-3
clone_size: -
d_call: -
j_call: TRBJ1-5
cdr3_aa: CASSQVLNQPQHF
cdr3_nt: TGCGCCAGCAGCCAAGTTTTAAATCAGCCCCAGCATTTT